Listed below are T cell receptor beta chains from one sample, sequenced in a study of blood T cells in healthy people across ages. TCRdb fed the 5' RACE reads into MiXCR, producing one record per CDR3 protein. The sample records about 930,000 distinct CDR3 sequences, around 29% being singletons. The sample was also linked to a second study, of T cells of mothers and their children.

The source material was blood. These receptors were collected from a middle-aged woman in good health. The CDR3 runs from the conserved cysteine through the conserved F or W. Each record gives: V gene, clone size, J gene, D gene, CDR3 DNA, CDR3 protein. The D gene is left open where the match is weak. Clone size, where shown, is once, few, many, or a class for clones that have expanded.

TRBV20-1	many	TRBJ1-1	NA	TGCAGTGCTAGTGGATCGGTGGCCATGAACACTGAAGCTTTCTTT	CSASGSVAMNTEAFF
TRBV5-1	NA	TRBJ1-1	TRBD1	TGCGCCAGCAGCTCTAACGCTGGGACAGGGGGGACCGAAGCTTTCTTT	CASSSNAGTGGTEAFF
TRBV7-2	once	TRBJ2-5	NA	TGTGCCAGCAGCCTGGGGTGGCGGGGGCGCCAAGAGACCCAGTACTTC	CASSLGWRGRQETQYF
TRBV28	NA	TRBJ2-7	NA	TGTGCCAGCAGTTTAGGTGAGGACAGCCTCTACGAGCAGTACTTC	CASSLGEDSLYEQYF
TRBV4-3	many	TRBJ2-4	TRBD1	TGCGCCAGCAGCCCCAAGCCGCGGACAGGGACCCCAAACATTCAGTACTTC	CASSPKPRTGTPNIQYF
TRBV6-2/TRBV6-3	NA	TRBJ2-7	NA	TGTGCCAACAGTTCCCAAATGACAGGTAACTACGAGCAGTACTTC	CANSSQMTGNYEQYF
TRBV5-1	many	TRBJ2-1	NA	TGCGCCAGCAGCTTGAGGGGTGGAGCAGACAATGAGCAGTTCTTC	CASSLRGGADNEQFF
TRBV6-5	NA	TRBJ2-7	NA	TGTGCCAGCAGTCGGGGTGGGAGGGGGGACGACGAGCAGTACTTC	CASSRGGRGDDEQYF
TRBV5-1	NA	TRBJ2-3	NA	TGCGCCAGCAGCTTCGTAGGGGTAACTAGCACAGATGCGCAGTATTTT	CASSFVGVTSTDAQYF
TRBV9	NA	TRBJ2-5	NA	TGTGCCAGCAGCTCACACAGTCAAGAGACCCAGTACTTC	CASSSHSQETQYF
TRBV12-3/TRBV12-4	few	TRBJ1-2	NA	TGTGCCAGCAGTTTGTTCGGGGCCGATAACTATGGCTACACCTTC	CASSLFGADNYGYTF
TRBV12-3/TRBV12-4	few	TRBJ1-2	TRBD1	TGTGCCGGCAGATCGACAGGGCACAACTATGGCTACACCTTC	CAGRSTGHNYGYTF
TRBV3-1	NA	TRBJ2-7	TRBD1	TGTGCCAGCAGCCATTACTTCCGGGACAGGGGTTTTATCGAGTACTTC	CASSHYFRDRGFIEYF
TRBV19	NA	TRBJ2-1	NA	TGCGCCACTACGCCGGGCAATACTCGAAATGAGCAGTTCTTC	CATTPGNTRNEQFF
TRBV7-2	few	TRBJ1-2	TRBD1	TGTGCCAGCATTAGACAGGGGACCCCCTTTGATGGCTACACCTTC	CASIRQGTPFDGYTF
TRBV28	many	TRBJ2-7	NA	TGTGCCAGCAGTCCCCGGGCAGGGCCCTACGAGCAGTACTTC	CASSPRAGPYEQYF
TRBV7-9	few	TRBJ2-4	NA	TGTGCCAGCAGCTTAAATCTGGGGGTCAAAAACATTCAGTACTTC	CASSLNLGVKNIQYF
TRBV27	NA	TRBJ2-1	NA	TGTGCCTGCAGTTTAGAGGGCAGAGGGGCCTACAATGAGCAGTTCTTC	CACSLEGRGAYNEQFF
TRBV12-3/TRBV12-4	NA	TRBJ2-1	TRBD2	TGTGCCAGCAGTACAGCGGGGGGGAACTACAATGAGCAGTTCTTC	CASSTAGGNYNEQFF
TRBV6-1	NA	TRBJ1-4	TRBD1	TGTGCCAGCAGTTCCGGGACAGGGGTTGCTAATGAAAAACTGTTTTTT	CASSSGTGVANEKLFF
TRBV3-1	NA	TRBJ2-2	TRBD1	TGTGCCAGCAGCCATCAGGGGGCCGGGGAGCTGTTTTTT	CASSHQGAGELFF
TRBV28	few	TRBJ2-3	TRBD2	TGTGCCAGCCACCCAAGCGGGACGCGCACAGATACGCAGTATTTT	CASHPSGTRTDTQYF
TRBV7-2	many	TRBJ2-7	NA	TGTGCCAGCAGCGAACGAACGGGGGTTTACGAGCAGTACTTC	CASSERTGVYEQYF
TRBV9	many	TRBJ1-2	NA	TGTGCCAGCAGCCCGCGGACCGTGAACTATGGCTACACCTTC	CASSPRTVNYGYTF
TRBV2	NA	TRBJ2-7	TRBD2	TGTGCCAGCAGTCCCCAAGGGGTAGCGGGTGACTACGAGCAGTACTTC	CASSPQGVAGDYEQYF
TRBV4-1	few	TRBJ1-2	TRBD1	TGCGCCAGCAGCCTCTCTACAGGGGCTAACTATGGCTACACCTTC	CASSLSTGANYGYTF
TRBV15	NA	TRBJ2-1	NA	TGTGCCACCAGCCCTGGGGGACCACAATACAATGAGCAGTTCTTC	CATSPGGPQYNEQFF
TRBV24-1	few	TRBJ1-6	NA	TGTGCCACCAGTACAATAGGCGGATCACCCCTCCACTTT	CATSTIGGSPLHF
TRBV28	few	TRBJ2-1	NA	TGTGCCAGCAGTTTATCAGGGCCTGGATACAATGAGCAGTTCTTC	CASSLSGPGYNEQFF
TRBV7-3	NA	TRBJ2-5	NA	TGTGCCAGCAGCTTAAGGCCAGGGGTCTTCCAACAAGAGACCCAGTACTTC	CASSLRPGVFQQETQYF
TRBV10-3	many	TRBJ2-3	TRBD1	TGTGCCATCAGTGTGGACAGGTATACGCAGTATTTT	CAISVDRYTQYF
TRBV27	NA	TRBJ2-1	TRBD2	TGTGCCAGCAGTTTGACTAGCGGGGATCCCAGGGATGAGCAGTTCTTC	CASSLTSGDPRDEQFF
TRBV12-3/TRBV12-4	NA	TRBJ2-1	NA	TGTGCCAGCAGTTCAGGACTAGAGGGGGGAAATGAGCAGTTCTTC	CASSSGLEGGNEQFF
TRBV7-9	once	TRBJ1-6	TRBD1	TGTGCCAGCAGCTTAAAGACTAGCCGGGACAGGGCTCAAAATTCACCCCTCCACTTT	CASSLKTSRDRAQNSPLHF
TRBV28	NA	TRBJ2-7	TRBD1	TGTGCCACACAGGGGGCATCCTACGAGCAGTACTTC	CATQGASYEQYF
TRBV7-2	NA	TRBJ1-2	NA	TGTGCCAGCAGCTTACTAGGGGAGGATGGCTACACCTTC	CASSLLGEDGYTF
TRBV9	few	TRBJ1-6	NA	TGTGCCAGCAGCCGCAGCATCCTCCGCTCCTATAATTCACCCCTCCACTTT	CASSRSILRSYNSPLHF
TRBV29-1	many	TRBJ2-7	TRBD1	TGCAGCGTCCTCACCACCGGGACAGCGCCCTACGAGCAGTACTTC	CSVLTTGTAPYEQYF
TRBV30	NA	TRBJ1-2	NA	TGTGCCTGGAGCCGGGACATCTATGGCTACACCTTC	CAWSRDIYGYTF
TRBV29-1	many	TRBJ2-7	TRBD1	TGCAGCGTTGGCCTCGGGACAGGGGCCTACGAGCAGTACTTC	CSVGLGTGAYEQYF
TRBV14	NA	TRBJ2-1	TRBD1	TGTGCCAGCAGCCTACGGACAGGTCTAAACTCCTACGAGCAGTTCTTC	CASSLRTGLNSYEQFF
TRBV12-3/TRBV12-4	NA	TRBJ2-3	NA	TGTGCCAGCAGTTTGGGCTCCCTCCGAGGAGATGCGCAGTATTTT	CASSLGSLRGDAQYF
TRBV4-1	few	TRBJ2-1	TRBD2	TGCGCCAGCAGCGCCCCGGGACTAGTTCATGAGCAGTTCTTC	CASSAPGLVHEQFF
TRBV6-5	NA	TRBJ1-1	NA	TGTGCCAGCAGTTATGCCACAGGGGAAGCTTTCTTT	CASSYATGEAFF
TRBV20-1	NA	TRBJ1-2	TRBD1	TGCAGTGCAGCGACAGGGTACAACTATGGCTACACCTTC	CSAATGYNYGYTF
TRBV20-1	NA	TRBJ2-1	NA	TGCAGTCAACAACGAGCGGTCTCCTGCAATGAGCAGTTCTTC	CSQQRAVSCNEQFF
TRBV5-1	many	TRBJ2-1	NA	TGCGCCAGCAGCGCCCCAGGGTACAATGAGCAGTTCTTC	CASSAPGYNEQFF
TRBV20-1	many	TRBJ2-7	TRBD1	TGCAGTGCTTGGGACAGGGATCCCTACGAGCAGTACTTC	CSAWDRDPYEQYF
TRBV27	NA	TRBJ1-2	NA	TGTGCCAGCAGATTTTCAGGGGAAGATGGCTACACCTTC	CASRFSGEDGYTF
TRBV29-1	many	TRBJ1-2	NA	TGCAGCGTTGACTTCAGGGGCTACACCTTC	CSVDFRGYTF